The 6 T cell receptor beta chains given below trace back to one sample, sequenced in a study of T cell repertoires in cytomegalovirus infection. MiXCR was run by TCRdb on the reads, yielding one entry per CDR3 protein. Of some 220,000 distinct CDR3 sequences in the sample, around 6.6% are singletons; the top ten hold 6.5%. Sequenced input: PBMCs. Receptors originate from a human donor in good health (CMV status not recorded). Some clones in this sample may be carry-over from other donors' samples.

This clonotype was detected many times. The chain carries TRBV29-1 and TRBJ2-1; D ambiguous. Germline-derived CDR1 and CDR2 are SQVTM and ANQGSEA. The CDR3 is 10 amino acids. V lost 3 bases and J lost 10, with 7 bases in between. This CDR3 is CSVDVSEQFF. The CDR3 bases are TGCAGCGTTGATGTATCAGAGCAGTTCTTC.

At least ten counts were recorded for this clonotype. The chain is built from TRBV7-2 and TRBJ2-4; the D gene is possibly TRBD2 (5 bases). The CDR3 has 19 residues. CDR1 and CDR2 (germline): SGHTA, FQGNSA. V lost 0 bases to trimming and J lost 1 base, with 19 bases between them. The CDR3 DNA is TGTGCCAGCAGCTTAGCGACCTCCGGGATTCGAGTGGCCAAAAACATTCAGTACTTC. Translated, it gives CASSLATSGIRVAKNIQYF.

This clonotype has a count of ten or more. The chain couples TRBV6-1 to TRBJ2-7; TRBD1 aligns across 7 bases. The trim removed 6 bases at V and 3 bases at J, leaving 8 bases unmatched. This CDR3 is built from 14 residues. Germline V gene lookup returns CDR1 MNHNS and CDR2 SASEGT. CDR3 sequence reads: CASSTDRVIYEQYF. The CDR3 DNA reads as TGTGCCAGCAGCACCGACAGGGTAATCTACGAGCAGTACTTC.

This clonotype was detected ten times or more. The gene calls are TRBV4-3 and TRBJ1-2; TRBD1 is a possible D gene (5 bases). This CDR3 contains 15 residues. Between the trimmed V and J ends, which lost 0 bases and 4 bases, there was a span of 12 bases. Per germline, CDR1 LGHNA and CDR2 YSLEER. CDR3 coding DNA: TGCGCCAGCAGCCAAGATTCCCAAGGGACCTATGGCTACACCTTC. Translating gives CASSQDSQGTYGYTF.

This clonotype has a count of ten or more. The genes are TRBV7-2 and TRBJ2-1; 10 bases are a match to TRBD2. This CDR3 comprises 14 residues. Germline CDR1 is SGHTA and CDR2 is FQGNSA. Losses at the gene ends were 3 bases for V and 8 bases for J; bases not matched to a gene: 4. CDR3 protein: CASSFSGGVDEQFF. The CDR3 DNA is TGTGCCAGCAGCTTCAGCGGGGGGGTGGATGAGCAGTTCTTC.

The rearrangement links TRBV7-9 to TRBJ2-7; 9 nucleotides align to TRBD1. This CDR3 comprises 14 residues. Germline lookup yields CDR1 SEHNR and CDR2 FQNEAQ (reference sequence). Losses at the gene ends were 5 bases for V and 2 bases for J; bases not matched to a gene: 4. The CDR3 region is CASSIQGATYEQYF. The CDR3 DNA reads as TGTGCCAGCAGCATACAGGGGGCCACCTACGAGCAGTACTTC.